The 19 T cell receptor beta chains in this list originate from one sample, sequenced in a study of blood T cell repertoires in COVID-19. Some clones are missing from TCRdb's copy, which holds only in-frame ones; the method was immunoSEQ multiplex PCR. The sample includes approximately 300,000 clones, 75% to 95% of them seen just once. The sequenced material came from peripheral blood. These receptors originate from a woman in her 30s with COVID-19, enrolled during active disease.

CDR3 in DNA: TGTGCCAGCAGCGGTAGCAATGAGCAGTTCTTC. Translating it yields CASSGSNEQFF. This sequence joins TRBV7-9 and TRBJ2-1, with D unclear. Germline V gene data show CDR1 as SEHNR and CDR2 as FQNEAQ (reference sequence). The CDR3 sequence is 11 residues long. Deletions cut 5 bases from V and 6 bases from J, with 5 bases between. The whole variable domain, filled in from reference TRBV7-9 and TRBJ2-1, reads DTGVSQNPRHKITKRGQNVTFRCDPISEHNRLYWYRQTLGQGPEFLTYFQNEAQLEKSRLLSDRFSAERPKGSFSTLEIQRTEQGDSAMYLCASSGSNEQFFGPGTRLTVL.

Only one count was recorded for this clone. The chain is built from TRBV20-1 and TRBJ2-3, with D perhaps matching TRBD2 (5 bases). The CDR3 runs 11 residues. Per the germline V gene, CDR1 is DFQATT and CDR2 is SNEGSKA (reference sequence). The CDR3 sequence is CSIASTDTQYF. CDR3 nucleotide sequence: TGCTCCATAGCGAGCACAGATACGCAGTATTTT.

This rearrangement joins TRBV9 to TRBJ1-4; TRBD1 might be the D (5 bases). Germline CDR1 and CDR2: SGDLS and YYNGEE. The CDR3 extends over 15 amino acids. V was pared by 4 bases and J by 3 bases, with 13 bases between. The CDR3 nucleotides are TGTGCCAGCAGCCCCCTTGGGGCGGCTAATGAAAAACTGTTTTTT. Amino acid sequence: CASSPLGAANEKLFF.

The genes are TRBV13 and TRBJ2-1; a possible D gene is TRBD2 (5 bases). Germline-derived CDR1 and CDR2 are PRHDT and FYEKMQ (reference sequence). The V end lost 1 base, the J end lost 6 bases, and 16 bases lay between the germline ends. CDR3 length: 16 residues. The CDR3 DNA reads as TGTGCCAGCAGCTTAGCTGGTACACTAGTTTTCAATGAGCAGTTCTTC. It yields the protein CASSLAGTLVFNEQFF.

The chain combines TRBV5-1 with TRBJ2-3; the D gene is possibly TRBD2 (5 bases). The V gene lost 3 bases and the J gene lost 6 bases, with 14 bases spanning the gap. The CDR3 covers 14 residues. In germline, CDR1 is SGHRS, CDR2 YFSETQ. The CDR3 nucleotides read TGCGCCAGCAGCTACGGCCGCGGGCAGGATACGCAGTATTTT. This translates into CASSYGRGQDTQYF.

The chain's CDR3 is CATSRDPSRRKQFF. The DNA of the CDR3 is TGTGCCACCAGCAGAGATCCTAGTCGGAGGAAGCAGTTCTTC. The chain couples TRBV15 to TRBJ2-1; tentatively, D is TRBD2 (5 bases). Germline CDR1 LNHNV, CDR2 YYDKDF (reference sequence). The CDR3 is made up of 14 amino acids. Trimming shortened V by 0 bases and J by 11 bases, and 14 bases separated the two germline ends. Drawing the rest from reference TRBV15 and TRBJ2-1, the complete variable domain is DAMVIQNPRYQVTQFGKPVTLSCSQTLNHNVMYWYQQKSSQAPKLLFHYYDKDFNNEADTPDNFQSRRPNTSFCFLDIRSPGLGDTAMYLCATSRDPSRRKQFFGPGTRLTVL.

The chain links TRBV21-1 to TRBJ1-5; TRBD1 is the table's D call, not checked against the DNA. TRBV21-1 is a recognized pseudogene. This CDR3 is 14 amino acids long. CDR3 DNA sequence: TGTGCCAGCAGCAACCCCAGGGGCGGTCAGCCCCAGCATTTT. This encodes CASSNPRGGQPQHF.

The chain couples TRBV9 to TRBJ2-7; possibly TRBD1 for D (5 bases). This CDR3 has 13 residues. V lost 1 base and J 8 bases, leaving 13 bases between the germline ends. Germline CDR1 reads SGDLS; CDR2 reads YYNGEE. The CDR3 loop reads CASSVSTDRKQYF. DNA for the CDR3: TGTGCCAGCAGCGTAAGCACCGACAGAAAGCAGTACTTC.

This clone has a handful of counts. The rearrangement joins TRBV1 to TRBJ1-1; the D call TRBD1 from the table was never checked on the DNA. TRBV1 is given as a pseudogene. The CDR3 is 17 residues long. CDR3 DNA sequence: TGCACCAACCCTCCTGGACAGCAATCGTTCATGAACACTGAAGCTTTCTTT. This sequence encodes CTNPPGQQSFMNTEAFF.

The chain employs TRBV5-7 and TRBJ1-5, with D unresolved. TRBV5-7 falls under the ORF class, with uncertain function. V dropped 3 bases and J dropped 6 bases, with 4 bases sitting between them. This CDR3 contains 11 residues. The CDR3 DNA follows: TGTGCCAGCAGCTCGAGTCAGCCCCAGCATTTT. It yields the protein CASSSSQPQHF.

This chain links TRBV11-2 with TRBJ2-7; TRBD2 matches at 7 bases. V lost 7 bases and J lost 1; bases outside the gene matches: 13. CDR3 length equals 16 residues. From germline, CDR1 is SGHAT and CDR2 FQNNGV. The CDR3, as DNA: TGTGCCAGCACCTCGGGGGGAGGACATCAATCCTACGAGCAGTACTTC. Residues: CASTSGGGHQSYEQYF.

The chain carries TRBV5-1 and TRBJ2-2; 8 positions agree with TRBD1. Germline CDR1 and CDR2: SGHRS and YFSETQ. J was trimmed by 6 bases and V by 0 bases; bases with no gene match: 4. CDR3 length: 15 residues. CDR3 region: CASSLARGQAGELFF. In DNA form, the CDR3 reads TGCGCCAGCAGCTTGGCCAGGGGGCAGGCCGGGGAGCTGTTTTTT.

This clone was observed a few times. The gene calls are TRBV6-6 and TRBJ2-2; tentative D call: TRBD1 (7 bases). Germline lookup yields CDR1 MNHNY and CDR2 SVGAGI (reference sequence). V lost 5 bases to trimming and J lost 4 bases, with 14 bases between them. The CDR3 extends over 15 amino acids. In DNA form, the CDR3 reads TGTGCCAGCAGTCCGACAGGGCGGGGCACCGGGGAGCTGTTTTTT. Translation gives CASSPTGRGTGELFF.

This clone was found once. The J gene is TRBJ2-5, the V gene TRBV5-4; 10 bases fit TRBD2. In germline, CDR1 is SGHNT, CDR2 YYREEE (reference sequence). The length of the CDR3 is 17 residues. The V and J ends lost 0 bases and 4 bases, in that order; junction bases with no gene match: 9. In DNA, the CDR3 is TGTGCCAGCAGCTTGGGTCCAGCGGGAGGGCCGCGAGAGACCCAGTACTTC. It specifies CASSLGPAGGPRETQYF.

This clone was detected a few times. The chain employs TRBV5-4 and TRBJ1-1; TRBD1 matches 10 bases. The ends lost 2 bases at V and 5 bases at J; junction bases unmatched: 3. Germline values: CDR1 SGHNT, CDR2 YYREEE (reference sequence). This CDR3 is 14 amino acids long. The CDR3 sequence: CASSFGGQGTEAFF. Here the CDR3 DNA reads TGTGCCAGCAGCTTTGGGGGACAGGGGACTGAAGCTTTCTTT. The full variable domain, completed using reference TRBV5-4 and TRBJ1-1, is ETGVTQSPTHLIKTRGQQVTLRCSSQSGHNTVSWYQQALGQGPQFIFQYYREEENGRGNFPPRFSGLQFPNYSSELNVNALELDDSALYLCASSFGGQGTEAFFGQGTRLTVV.

The chain carries TRBV5-5 and TRBJ1-2; TRBD1 agrees at 7 bases. This CDR3 has 14 amino acids. Trimming at V came to 4 bases and at J to 3 bases, leaving 6 bases not matched to a gene. Germline lookup yields CDR1 SGHKS and CDR2 YYEKEE (reference sequence). CDR3 DNA sequence: TGTGCCAGCAGCCCCGAGACAGGGCACTATGGCTACACCTTC. It yields the protein CASSPETGHYGYTF.

The chain couples TRBV12-3 or TRBV12-4 to TRBJ1-6; D is ambiguous. The CDR3 spans 12 residues. With 7 bases removed from V and 10 bases from J, the gap between germline ends came to 11 bases. This CDR3 is CASTRLGSPLHF. CDR3 bases: TGTGCCAGCACCCGATTGGGCTCACCCCTCCACTTT.

This clone showed up just once. The chain combines TRBV2 with TRBJ1-1; 9 nucleotides match TRBD1. Unmatched junction bases numbered 3, after V lost 5 bases and J lost 5 bases. The CDR3 loop spans 13 amino acids. Germline lookup yields CDR1 SNHLY and CDR2 FYNNEI. The CDR3: CASSTDRGTEAFF. As DNA, the CDR3 is TGTGCCAGCAGTACGGACAGGGGAACTGAAGCTTTCTTT.

This chain joins TRBV5-1 and TRBJ2-1, with 8 bases fitting TRBD1. Unmatched junction bases numbered 4, after V lost 4 bases and J lost 7 bases. The CDR3 length is 13 residues. From germline, CDR1 is SGHRS and CDR2 YFSETQ. The CDR3 DNA reads TGCGCCAGCAGCCCCAGGGGGCAAAATGAGCAGTTCTTC. Translating gives CASSPRGQNEQFF.